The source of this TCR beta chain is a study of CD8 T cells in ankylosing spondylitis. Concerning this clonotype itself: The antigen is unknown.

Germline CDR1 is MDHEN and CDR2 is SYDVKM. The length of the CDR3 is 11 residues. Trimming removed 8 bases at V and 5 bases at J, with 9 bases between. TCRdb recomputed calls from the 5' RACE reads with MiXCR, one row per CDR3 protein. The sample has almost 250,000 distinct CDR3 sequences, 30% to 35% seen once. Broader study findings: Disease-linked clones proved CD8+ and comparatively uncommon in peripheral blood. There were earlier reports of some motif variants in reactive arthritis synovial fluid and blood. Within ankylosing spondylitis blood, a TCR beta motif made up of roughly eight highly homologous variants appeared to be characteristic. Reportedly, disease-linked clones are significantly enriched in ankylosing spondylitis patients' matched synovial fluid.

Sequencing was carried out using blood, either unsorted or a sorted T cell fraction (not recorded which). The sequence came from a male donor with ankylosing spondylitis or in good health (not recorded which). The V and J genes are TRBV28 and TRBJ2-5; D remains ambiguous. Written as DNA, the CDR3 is TGTGCCAGCCACACCGCCGAGACCCAGTACTTC. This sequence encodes CASHTAETQYF.